This T cell receptor (beta chain) was found in a study of T cells after yellow fever vaccination (dated by TCRdb to about 2019). A note on the overall study: The SMART-Seq v4 Ultra Low Input RNA kit was used to prepare libraries from fractions with low cell numbers. To follow T-cell clones before and after primary and booster YFV17D yellow fever vaccination, bulk TCR alpha and beta repertoires were sequenced over time. The cohort comprised two healthy male donors, one aged 18 to 30 and one aged 30 to 40 years. Bulk PBMC replicates and cell subsets were isolated from blood drawn at multiple timepoints before and after both primary and secondary immunization. The research as a whole found: FACS-sorted repertoires could contain abundant contaminating clonotypes from the bulk population, so computational filtering was required. A small fraction of clonotypes showed up in both the CD4 and CD8 compartments, probably as a result of convergent recombination. The secondary T-cell response was weaker than the primary response but faster, peaking on day 5 instead of day 15. Most clones expanded after primary vaccination were re-detected after the booster (almost 98% of CD4 and approximately 89% of CD8), suggesting broad memory maintenance. Because only a couple of donors were included in the study, the extent to which the findings can be generalized is limited.

The treatment or condition label, read with the paper, signifies: live attenuated yellow fever vaccine strain. At each blood-draw timepoint, two biological replicates of bulk PBMCs were obtained. A standard Ficoll-Paque protocol was used to isolate PBMCs from peripheral blood. TriZol was used to extract RNA from bulk PBMCs, from CD4 and CD8 fractions, and from dextramer-positive and dextramer-negative fractions. This clonotype was counted many times. It has no known antigen specificity. No qualities accompany the bases; no much larger clone lies one base away. TCR cDNA was synthesized by 5'RACE template switching, through which a universal primer site and unique molecular identifiers were introduced. Priming for cDNA synthesis came from both the TCR alpha and TCR beta constant segments. Two PCR steps were used to amplify libraries, with sample barcodes and sequencing adapters being added in the second step. Sequencing of the libraries was done on either Illumina HiSeq 2500 (2x100 bp) or NovaSeq (2x150 bp). The authors' pipeline ran thus. MIGEC was used to demultiplex reads and collapse the reads into UMI consensus sequences, and MiXCR was used for V(D)J alignment. Vaccine-responding clonotypes were defined with edgeR using replicate PBMC samples, requiring FDR below 0.01 and a log2 fold change above 5 up to day 15. CD4 or CD8 identity was assigned to each bulk clonotype according to whether the clonotype was present at higher abundance in the sequenced CD4 repertoire or the sequenced CD8 repertoire. TCRdb's own reprocessing of the public reads used fastp at Q25 and MiXCR and kept productive beta chains. Rows with one shared CDR3 protein collapse into an entry with the most common genes and DNA. The V and J calls and clone size come from TCRdb's table, not from the authors' own analysis. The sample includes 300,000 to 400,000 distinct CDR3 sequences, with around 8.1% observed a single time. The ten most abundant clones make up 15% to 20% of the sample.

A distance of 5 bases separates the germline ends of V and J, which lose 5 bases and 5 bases respectively. As encoded in the germline V gene (reference sequence), CDR1 is SEHNR while CDR2 is FQNEAQ. There are 11 amino acids in the CDR3, from cysteine to phenylalanine inclusive. Kept here is only the CDR3 DNA, which spans 33 bases and is read in frame from base 1. This TCR derives from a man aged 18 to 29 who received the YFV17D yellow fever vaccine. The rearranged chain carries TRBV7-9 and TRBJ2-3, with no confident D gene call. Here the sequenced sample was PBMCs, taken roughly 47 days after the first yellow fever vaccination. At the DNA level, the sequence is TGTGCCAGCAGCGAAGGAGATACGCAGTATTTT. The encoded protein is CASSEGDTQYF.